This T cell receptor (beta chain) stems from a study of cytomegalovirus exposure and HLA in healthy donors (dated by TCRdb to 2016 to 2017). Regarding the complete study: An earlier analysis of roughly 500 of the donors reported 276 Gb of sequence data and some 120 million unique TCR beta sequences from about 200 million T cells. To predict cytomegalovirus infection status, the study combined high-throughput TCR immunosequencing, statistical association of individual TCRs with disease status, and machine learning. Of the approximately 370 genotyped donors, approximately 80% were placed in the genetic ancestry cluster associated with self-reported Caucasian donors. An earlier analysis of around 640 of the donors used high-throughput TCR beta sequencing to judge whether each TCR beta V gene segment behaved as functional or pseudogenic. The aim of the study was to test whether cataloging public T cell receptors could identify signatures of past pathogen exposure. The study profiled the T cell repertoires of hundreds of subjects by immunosequencing and related them to cytomegalovirus serostatus. Rather than using new phenotypic data, the later analysis identified candidate immune exposures from TCR beta sequences and from how often those sequences occurred across donors. In a later genetic analysis, genome-wide SNP genotypes for about three fifths of the 666 donors were used, and that subset was treated as a discovery cohort. Class I and class II HLA loci were covered by the typing at four-digit resolution. Donor age, sex, ethnicity and CMV serostatus were compiled together with the repertoire data. A later analysis re-examined previously published TCR beta repertoires from just over 650 donors and added high-resolution HLA genotyping to investigate patterns of TCR occurrence. Typing coverage differed by locus: A, B, C, DRB1 and DQB1 were typed in roughly 620-630 donors, DQA1 in 522, DPA1 in 606, and DPB1 in 472. Several DR-DQ haplotypes were treated as single units for association and clustering because of strong linkage in the cohort. Along with the 666-subject first cohort, a separate validation cohort of over a hundred different subjects was used. About 280 gigabases of sequencing data and around 85 million unique TCR sequences made up an early release that covered fewer than 650 HLA-typed donors. All discovery cohort repertoires had been generated on a single sequencing platform. Across some 400 genotyped donors of the cohort, an average of roughly 250,000 unique TCR beta nucleotide sequences per donor were sequenced, and approximately 17% of those sequences were non-productive.

Libraries were prepared through the immunoSEQ multiplex PCR assay. A mixture of 60 forward primers for TCR Vbeta segments and 13 reverse primers for TCR Jbeta segments was used in the multiplex PCR. Amplification of the CDR3 region of rearranged TCR beta genes was performed with a multiplex PCR assay on genomic DNA. Amplified TCR beta libraries were sequenced as 87-base-pair reads on the Illumina HiSeq System. Turning to the authors' computational methods: Across the 666 repertoires, a later analysis counted tens of millions of unique TCR beta chains, roughly 11 million of which were shared by at least two donors. Raw reads were error-corrected and collapsed into unique sequences by a nearest-neighbor algorithm in which closely related sequences were merged to remove PCR and sequencing errors. V, D and J gene segments were assigned by aligning CDR3 sequences to IMGT reference sequences. Each retained sequence needed at least a six-nucleotide match to both a V gene segment and a J gene segment. Rearrangements were called productive when the CDR3 lacked stop codons and stayed in frame with V and J; all others were non-productive. Following IMGT convention, CDR3 was defined as the stretch from the second conserved V-encoded cysteine up to the conserved J-encoded phenylalanine. In an earlier analysis of around 640 of the donors, sequences lacking an unambiguous match to a single V gene segment were excluded. In an earlier analysis of approximately 610 of the donors, V segments were called functional above 56.7% productive rearrangements and were called segregating when the between-donor standard deviation exceeded 5%. To diagnose cytomegalovirus status from the catalog of TCR beta chain sequences, a statistical classification framework was built. A later analysis assigned V and J genes by comparing TCR nucleotide sequences with IMGT/GENE-DB human TR gene sequences. A later analysis assigned CDR3 sequences and most-parsimonious VDJ recombination scenarios with the TCRdist pipeline. In a later analysis, each TCR beta chain was defined by its CDR3 amino acid sequence together with its V-gene family, and reads without a unique V-gene family were excluded. A later analysis removed 550 to 700 highly shared, low-generation-probability nucleotide sequences to deal with suspected cross-contamination and a sequencing artifact. In a later analysis, a clonal expansion index for each public chain was calculated from normalized within-repertoire ranks of inferred template counts. A later analysis computed generation probabilities with a VDJ recombination model fitted to out-of-frame rearrangements, and checked the results against IGoR. Hypergeometric tests were used in a later analysis to score TCR-TCR, TCR-HLA and TCR-CMV co-occurrence, with a repertoire-size bias correction applied to the TCR pairs. False discovery rates were estimated in a later analysis by permuting HLA or CMV assignments 20 times. In a later analysis, co-occurring TCRs were grouped using DBSCAN, and TCRdist sequence similarity was added for clustering within HLA-allele-positive subsets. Repertoires with fewer than 30,000 or more than 120,000 public chains, plus five repertoires with anomalous nucleotide sharing, were excluded from co-occurrence clustering. What TCRdb holds here is the immuneACCESS table cut down to in-frame rearrangements. Part of the clones is not present; checked against another copy, under half of the missing clones reflect an unresolved V gene, and the others are unexplained. V, J and clone size were drawn from that table, and D and trimming were deduced from the DNA. The sample records about 89,000 clones, approximately 89% of which are singletons. The top ten hold roughly 8.3% of the sample.

The cohort comprised 666 healthy bone marrow donors. Cohort members were all nominally healthy when sampled, although unrecorded immune exposures were likely present. The donor tested CMV seropositive, placing the donor among the 289 seropositive members of the cohort. A peripheral blood sample was provided by each donor, and peripheral blood mononuclear cells were used for TCR beta sequencing. Genomic DNA was extracted from the blood cell samples with the Qiagen DNeasy Blood Extraction Kit. Trimming accounts for 4 bases at V and 2 bases at J, while the number of junction bases matched to no gene is 4. CDR1 and CDR2 are read off the germline V gene as SGHRS and YFSETQ. Measured from the cysteine to the phenylalanine, the CDR3 is 14 residues long. The only DNA kept is the CDR3, 42 bases in frame from the first base. A remark on this clone: Its antigen is still unknown. Base qualities are not provided; no much larger clone lies one nucleotide away.

What the authors observed across the whole study: The study listed 164 TCR beta chains as associated with cytomegalovirus. Because HLA typing was missing for some donors at each locus, association tests included only the typed subset. According to a later analysis, TCR association rates differed among HLA loci, with DRB1 alleles showing the most associated TCRs and HLA-C alleles showing the fewest. A further reported finding was that TCR beta sequences accurately predicted the HLA-A and HLA-B alleles for most subjects in the first cohort. Compared with equally common non-associated chains, HLA-associated TCR beta chains in a later analysis were more clonally expanded and had lower generation probabilities. V-gene and J-gene trimming of TCR beta chains was associated with a missense DCLRE1C variant in a later genetic analysis, and the association was replicated in an independent cohort. In an earlier analysis of approximately 590 of the donors, most TCR beta V segments appeared in productive rearrangements about 87% or about 30% of the time, broadly matching IMGT annotations. Because counts were too low, about 15 rarely observed V segments, including chromosome 9 orphons, were left out of the earlier analysis of several hundred of the donors. Only TCR beta chains were sequenced in this cohort, and the absence of alpha or paired-chain data limited detectable features. Cytomegalovirus status was reported to be diagnosed by the classifier with high specificity and sensitivity in both the original and validation cohorts. Assigning TCR associations to individual alleles was difficult when HLA alleles, especially DR and DQ, strongly co-occurred. According to a later analysis, parvovirus B19, influenza, CMV and Epstein-Barr virus appeared linked to several top co-occurrence clusters. Sequencing depth was assumed to be roughly uniform across donors in the presence/absence analyses, though that assumption may not hold. A group of highly shared sequence variants was considered likely to be a technical artifact of the sequencing pipeline. The authors suggested that the approach could potentially be generalized to other disease states and immunological phenotypes. Across donors, most TCR sequences were observed very rarely, whereas some public TCRs were present in many individuals. According to a later genetic analysis, donors in an Asian-associated ancestry cluster had fewer N-insertions in productive TCRs than the roughly 670-donor mean. For the cohort, immune exposure information was limited to CMV serostatus. A later analysis associated 15,000 to 20,000 TCR beta sequences with specific HLA alleles at a false discovery rate of 0.05. In vitro tests confirmed that three of the cytomegalovirus-associated TCR beta chains recognize cytomegalovirus antigens. Because the 87-base-pair reads could not distinguish some IMGT-functional V segments, including TRBV6-2 and TRBV6-3, those segments were excluded. A later analysis found that most CMV-associated TCR beta chains appeared HLA-restricted, with HLA associations seemingly driven largely by CMV exposure. Linkage disequilibrium might explain the correlated functional status among segregating V segments, but an unknown experimental factor could not be ruled out.

This clonotype was sampled from a man between 25 and 39 years old in good health and CMV-seropositive. The chain is assembled from TRBV5-1 and TRBJ2-7; TRBD1 fits 9 bases in the junction. The material sequenced was PBMCs. The CDR3 reads as follows: CASSTGQGTYEQYF. At the DNA level, the sequence is TGCGCCAGCAGCACGGGACAGGGCACCTACGAGCAGTACTTC. The variable domain in full, with residues beyond the CDR3 obtained from the reference TRBV5-1 and TRBJ2-7 genes, is KAGVTQTPRYLIKTRGQQVTLSCSPISGHRSVSWYQQTPGQGLQFLFEYFSETQRNKGNFPGRFSGRQFSNSRSEMNVSTLELGDSALYLCASSTGQGTYEQYFGPGTRLTVT.